This T cell receptor beta chain was identified during a study of T cell responses to AZD1222 COVID-19 vaccine. General study points: The peak T cell response came first, and repertoires were sampled only after it. Variant regions that are unmutated are reportedly the target of nearly half of spike-specific TCRs. There were vaccine-associated CD4 TCRs across spike, dominant at 160-218 and 743-854. Females made up more of the donors, who were largely white British, and clonal diversity may have come out too low.

Sequencing was performed with immunoSEQ multiplex PCR; in TCRdb, only in-frame clones are kept and a portion is missing. The sample records about 120,000 clones, 85% to 95% being singletons. The CDR3 covers 16 residues. V was pared by 5 bases and J by 3 bases, with 19 bases between. Looked up from germline, CDR1 is SGHAT and CDR2 is FQNNGV. As for this clone: Its antigen is currently unknown.

The receptor's source is an adult in good health. The chain is built from TRBV11-2 and TRBJ1-2; a weak D match, TRBD1 (5 bases). The sample was peripheral blood, taken on day 0 of AZD1222 vaccination. This chain's CDR3 is CASSSFDVGGYYGYTF. The CDR3 nucleotides are TGTGCCAGCAGCAGTTTTGACGTTGGGGGTTACTATGGCTACACCTTC. The whole variable domain, filled in from reference TRBV11-2 and TRBJ1-2, reads EAGVAQSPRYKIIEKRQSVAFWCNPISGHATLYWYQQILGQGPKLLIQFQNNGVVDDSQLPKDRFSAERLKGVDSTLKIQPAKLEDSAVYLCASSSFDVGGYYGYTFGSGTRLTVV.